This is a list of T cell receptor beta chains from one sample in a study of radiotherapy plus CTLA-4 blockade in lung cancer. Assay: immunoSEQ multiplex PCR; the TCRdb copy retains only in-frame clones and omits some. The table has about 110,000 clones, about 85% seen once; the top ten hold over 2%. Material: peripheral blood, obtained from a patient treated with radiotherapy plus ipilimumab. The receptors were gathered from a human donor with non-small cell lung cancer that progressed on radiotherapy plus ipilimumab. Some clones in this sample may be carry-over from other donors' samples. Both conserved end residues are part of each CDR3. The D gene is left open where the match is weak. Expanded clones are given a class, and other clones once, few, many or no size at all.

CDR3 DNA	CDR3 protein	clone size	V gene	D gene	J gene
TGTGCCAGCAGTGAATGGGTTTACAATGAGCAGTTCTTC	CASSEWVYNEQFF	-	TRBV25-1	-	TRBJ2-1
TGTGCCAGCCGAAGACAGGACCGCAATCAGCCCCAGCATTTT	CASRRQDRNQPQHF	-	TRBV2	-	TRBJ1-5
TGTGCCAGCAGCCTGACCTCCTATAATTCACCCCTCCACTTT	CASSLTSYNSPLHF	-	TRBV7-2	-	TRBJ1-6
TGTGCCAGCAGCTTAGCAATAGCGGGGGGCAGTTCCTACAATGAGCAGTTCTTC	CASSLAIAGGSSYNEQFF	-	TRBV7-8	TRBD2	TRBJ2-1
TGTGCCAGCAGTGAAAGTAAGGGGTGGGACGAGCAGTACTTC	CASSESKGWDEQYF	-	TRBV6-1	-	TRBJ2-7
TGTGCCAGCAGCGTAGGAGACGGACGCACAGATACGCAGTATTTT	CASSVGDGRTDTQYF	-	TRBV9	-	TRBJ2-3
TGTGCCAGCAGTGAATGGTCAGAACCTAATTCACCCCTCCACTTT	CASSEWSEPNSPLHF	-	TRBV6-1	-	TRBJ1-6
TGTGCCAGCAGGGACAGTTCCTATGGCTACACCTTC	CASRDSSYGYTF	-	TRBV28	-	TRBJ1-2
TGTGCCAGCAGTTTAGGGCAGCGTGGCTATGGCTACACCTTC	CASSLGQRGYGYTF	-	TRBV27	-	TRBJ1-2
TGTGCCAGCAGCCATTCGGGGGGTAGGGAGACCCAGTACTTC	CASSHSGGRETQYF	-	TRBV11-2	TRBD2	TRBJ2-5
TGTGCCAGCAGCTTAACTGGCCGGGGGTCAGGAGAAAAACTGTTTTTT	CASSLTGRGSGEKLFF	-	TRBV7-3	-	TRBJ1-4
TGTGCCTGGAGTGTACTGGCTTACACTGAAGCTTTCTTT	CAWSVLAYTEAFF	few	TRBV30	-	TRBJ1-1
TGTGCCAGCAGCCACAGAGTGGGGGGTTCCTACGAGCAGTACTTC	CASSHRVGGSYEQYF	once	TRBV7-2	-	TRBJ2-7
TGTGCTTTTTCGCCAGGCCTTCAAGAGACCCAGTACTTC	CAFSPGLQETQYF	-	TRBV30	-	TRBJ2-5
TGTGCCAGTAGTACTGACAGTGGCGGAGAGACCCAGTACTTC	CASSTDSGGETQYF	once	TRBV19	-	TRBJ2-5
TGTGCCAGCAGCTTGGATCGGGCACACTACAATGAGCAGTTCTTC	CASSLDRAHYNEQFF	-	TRBV5-4	-	TRBJ2-1
TGCGCCAGCAGCCAATTGCCATCGGTCTCCTACGAGCAGTACTTC	CASSQLPSVSYEQYF	-	TRBV4-3	-	TRBJ2-7
TGCGCCAGCAGCCAAGAGGACAGCCGGGGTGAGCAGTTCTTC	CASSQEDSRGEQFF	once	TRBV4-3	-	TRBJ2-1
TGTGCCAGCAGCCGGACGGAATATAATTCACCCCTCCACTTT	CASSRTEYNSPLHF	-	TRBV2	-	TRBJ1-6
TGCGCCAGCAGCTCCACCAGGGACTATGGGGAGCTGTTTTTT	CASSSTRDYGELFF	-	TRBV5-1	TRBD2	TRBJ2-2
TGCAGCGTTGACAGGGGGGATTCCTACGAGCAGTACTTC	CSVDRGDSYEQYF	-	TRBV29-1	-	TRBJ2-7
TGTGCCAGCTCACCGGATCAGGACGCCCCCCGTTTTTCGGGAAACACCATATATTTT	CASSPDQDAPRFSGNTIYF	few	TRBV18	-	TRBJ1-3
TGTGCCAGCAGCTTAGGGCCAGGGGGGACTGGAAACACCATATATTTT	CASSLGPGGTGNTIYF	-	TRBV7-9	TRBD1	TRBJ1-3
TGTGCCAGCAGCCGAGACAGCTCTGGGGCCAACGTCCTGACTTTC	CASSRDSSGANVLTF	once	TRBV6-6	-	TRBJ2-6
TGTGCCAGCAGCTTGGGACAGCTCACCTACGAGCAGTACTTC	CASSLGQLTYEQYF	-	TRBV5-6	-	TRBJ2-7
TGTGCCAGCAGCGCGACAGGAGATAACACTGAAGCTTTCTTT	CASSATGDNTEAFF	-	TRBV7-2	-	TRBJ1-1
TGCGCCAGCAGCCAAGGGCACCGGGACAGGGCCCCACTATCCTACGAGCAGTACTTC	CASSQGHRDRAPLSYEQYF	-	TRBV4-1	TRBD1	TRBJ2-7
TGTGCCAGCAGCCTAGGACAGTCTTTGGAGCAGTTCTTC	CASSLGQSLEQFF	-	TRBV7-4	-	TRBJ2-1
TGTGCCAGCAGTTACTCCGGCAACACCGGGGAGCTGTTTTTT	CASSYSGNTGELFF	once	TRBV6-5	-	TRBJ2-2
TGTGCCAGCAGCCCGACAGGGAGCACCGGGGAGCTGTTTTTT	CASSPTGSTGELFF	-	TRBV7-6	TRBD1	TRBJ2-2
TGTGCCAGCAGTTTAGGACATATTGAAAAACTGTTTTTT	CASSLGHIEKLFF	-	TRBV28	-	TRBJ1-4
TGTGCCAGCAGCTTAGGGAGTTACTCTGGAAACACCATATATTTT	CASSLGSYSGNTIYF	-	TRBV9	-	TRBJ1-3
TGTGCCAGCAGCTTAAGGGGGCGATCGCAAGAGACCCAGTACTTC	CASSLRGRSQETQYF	-	TRBV7-6	TRBD1	TRBJ2-5
TGTGCCAGCAGCTTCCAATACAGTAATTCACCCCTCCACTTT	CASSFQYSNSPLHF	few	TRBV5-6	-	TRBJ1-6
TGCGCCAGCAGCCAAGAGAAGGGGAGAAATGAAAAACTGTTTTTT	CASSQEKGRNEKLFF	once	TRBV4-3	-	TRBJ1-4
TGCGCCAGCAGCTTGGCGGGACAGGGGAATGAAAAACTGTTTTTT	CASSLAGQGNEKLFF	-	TRBV5-1	TRBD1	TRBJ1-4
TGCGCCAGCAGCCAAGGGGGACAGGGGGCTTATTCACCCCTCCACTTT	CASSQGGQGAYSPLHF	few	TRBV4-3	TRBD1	TRBJ1-6
TGTGCCAGCAGAGGCCCAGAAACAAGCAATCAGCCCCAGCATTTT	CASRGPETSNQPQHF	-	TRBV6-1	-	TRBJ1-5
TGTGCCAGCAGCCAAGAGGCAGGGACGAAGCCGTTTTTT	CASSQEAGTKPFF	-	TRBV14	-	TRBJ1-4
TGTGCCAGCAGTCCCTACAGGGGTAACACTGAAGCTTTCTTT	CASSPYRGNTEAFF	-	TRBV27	TRBD1	TRBJ1-1
TGTGCCAGCAGTGAGGGCCATACCACAGATACGCAGTATTTT	CASSEGHTTDTQYF	few	TRBV6-4	-	TRBJ2-3
TGCGCCAGCAGCTTGGATACTAGCGGGGTCAATGAGCAGTTCTTC	CASSLDTSGVNEQFF	-	TRBV5-1	TRBD2	TRBJ2-1
TGTGCCACTTCATCATTAGGGCCCTATTACGAGCAGTACTTC	CATSSLGPYYEQYF	-	TRBV6-5	-	TRBJ2-7
TGTGCCAGCAGCTTATTTTACTCGGGCAATCAGCCCCAGCATTTT	CASSLFYSGNQPQHF	-	TRBV11-3	-	TRBJ1-5
TGTGCCAGTAGTGTGCGGAGAGATACGCAGTATTTT	CASSVRRDTQYF	-	TRBV19	-	TRBJ2-3